The clone carrying this TCR beta chain was seen many times. What it recognizes is unknown. Amplification started from genomic DNA. The TCR beta CDR3 region was amplified using 30 forward and 13 reverse primers. Each CDR3 protein gets one entry after TCRdb re-called the multiplex PCR reads with MiXCR. Of more than 250,000 distinct CDR3 sequences in the sample, 47% were seen once. This sample was taken from a study of type 1 and type 2 diabetes patients. Study results and caveats: Age and gender were not matched between study groups.

This receptor was taken from a man in his late teens or twenties with type 2 diabetes. Sequencing used peripheral blood mononuclear cells (PBMCs).

In DNA form, the CDR3 reads TGTGCCAGCAGTGAACAAGCTTCCCGATACAATGAGCAGTTCTTC. It codes for CASSEQASRYNEQFF. The chain is built from TRBV2 and TRBJ2-1; the D is unclear. Germline loops: CDR1 SNHLY, CDR2 FYNNEI. This CDR3 comprises 15 residues. V gave up 2 bases and J gave up 4 bases, with 12 bases separating them.